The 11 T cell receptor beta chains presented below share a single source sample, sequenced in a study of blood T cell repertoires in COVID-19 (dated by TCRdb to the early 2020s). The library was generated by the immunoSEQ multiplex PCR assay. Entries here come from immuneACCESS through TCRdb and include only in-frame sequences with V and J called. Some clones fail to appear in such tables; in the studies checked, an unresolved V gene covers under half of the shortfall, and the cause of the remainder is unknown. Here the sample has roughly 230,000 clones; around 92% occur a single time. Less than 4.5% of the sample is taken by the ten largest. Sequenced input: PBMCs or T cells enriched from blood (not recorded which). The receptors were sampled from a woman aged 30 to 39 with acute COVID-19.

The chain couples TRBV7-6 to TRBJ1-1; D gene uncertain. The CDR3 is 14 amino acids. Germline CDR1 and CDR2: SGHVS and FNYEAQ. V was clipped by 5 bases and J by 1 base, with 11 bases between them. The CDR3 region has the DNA TGTGCCAGCAGCGACCCTAGAAAGAACACTGAAGCTTTCTTT. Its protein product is CASSDPRKNTEAFF.

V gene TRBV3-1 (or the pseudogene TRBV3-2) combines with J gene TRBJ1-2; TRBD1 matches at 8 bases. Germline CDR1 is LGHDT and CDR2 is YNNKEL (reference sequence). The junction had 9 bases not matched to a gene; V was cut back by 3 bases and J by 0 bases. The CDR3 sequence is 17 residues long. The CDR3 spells CASSHPTGAGANYGYTF. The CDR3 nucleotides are TGTGCCAGCAGCCACCCGACAGGGGCCGGAGCTAACTATGGCTACACCTTC.

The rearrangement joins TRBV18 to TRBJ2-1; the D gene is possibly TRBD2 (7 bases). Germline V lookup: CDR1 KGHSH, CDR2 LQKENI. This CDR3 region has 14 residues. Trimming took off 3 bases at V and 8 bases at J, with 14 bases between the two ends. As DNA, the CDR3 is TGTGCCAGCTCACCGGGGGGGCCGCGGGATGAGCAGTTCTTC. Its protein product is CASSPGGPRDEQFF.

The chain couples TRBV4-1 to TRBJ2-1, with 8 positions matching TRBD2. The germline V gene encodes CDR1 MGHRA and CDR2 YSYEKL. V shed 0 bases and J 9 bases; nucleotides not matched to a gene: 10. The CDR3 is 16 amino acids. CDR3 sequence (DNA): TGCGCCAGCAGCCAAGAATCGGGGGGGGCCATTTTTGAGCAGTTCTTC. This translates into CASSQESGGAIFEQFF.

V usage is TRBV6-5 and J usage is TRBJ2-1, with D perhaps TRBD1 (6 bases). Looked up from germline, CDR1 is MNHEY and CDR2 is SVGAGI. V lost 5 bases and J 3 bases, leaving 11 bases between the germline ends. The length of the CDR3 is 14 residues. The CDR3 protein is CASSQTGHYNEQFF. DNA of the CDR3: TGTGCCAGCAGTCAGACAGGACACTACAATGAGCAGTTCTTC.

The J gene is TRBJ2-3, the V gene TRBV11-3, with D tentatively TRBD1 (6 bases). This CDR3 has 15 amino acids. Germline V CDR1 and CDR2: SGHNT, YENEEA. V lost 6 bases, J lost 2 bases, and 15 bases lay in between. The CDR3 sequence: CASSSRDTATDTQYF. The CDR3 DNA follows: TGTGCCAGCAGTTCCCGGGACACAGCCACAGATACGCAGTATTTT.

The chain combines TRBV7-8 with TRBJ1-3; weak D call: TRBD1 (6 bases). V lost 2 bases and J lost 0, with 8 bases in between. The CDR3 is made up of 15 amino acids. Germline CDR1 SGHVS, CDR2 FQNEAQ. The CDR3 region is CASSLQGYSGNTIYF. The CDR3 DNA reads TGTGCCAGCAGCTTACAGGGGTACTCTGGAAACACCATATATTTT.

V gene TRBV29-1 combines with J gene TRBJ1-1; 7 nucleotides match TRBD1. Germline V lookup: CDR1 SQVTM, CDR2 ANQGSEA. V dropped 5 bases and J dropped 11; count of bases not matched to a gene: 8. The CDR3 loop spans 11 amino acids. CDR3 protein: CSVNRGPGAFF. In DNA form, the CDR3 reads TGCAGCGTTAACAGGGGACCCGGGGCTTTCTTT. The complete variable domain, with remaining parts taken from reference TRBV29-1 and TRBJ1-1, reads SAVISQKPSRDICQRGTSLTIQCQVDSQVTMMFWYRQQPGQSLTLIATANQGSEATYESGFVIDKFPISRPNLTFSTLTVSNMSPEDSSIYLCSVNRGPGAFFGQGTRLTVV.

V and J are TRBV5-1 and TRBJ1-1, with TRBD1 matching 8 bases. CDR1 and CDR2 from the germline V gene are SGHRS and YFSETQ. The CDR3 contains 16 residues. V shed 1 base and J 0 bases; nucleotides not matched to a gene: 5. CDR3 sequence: CASSLMAGGLNTEAFF. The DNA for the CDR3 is TGCGCCAGCAGCTTGATGGCAGGGGGCTTGAACACTGAAGCTTTCTTT. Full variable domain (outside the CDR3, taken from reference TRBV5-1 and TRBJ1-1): KAGVTQTPRYLIKTRGQQVTLSCSPISGHRSVSWYQQTPGQGLQFLFEYFSETQRNKGNFPGRFSGRQFSNSRSEMNVSTLELGDSALYLCASSLMAGGLNTEAFFGQGTRLTVV.

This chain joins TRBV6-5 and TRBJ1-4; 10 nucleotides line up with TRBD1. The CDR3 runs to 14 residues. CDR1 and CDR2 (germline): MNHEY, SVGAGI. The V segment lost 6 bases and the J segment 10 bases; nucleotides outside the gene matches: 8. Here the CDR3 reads CASRNRDRGGKLFF. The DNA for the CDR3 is TGTGCCAGCAGGAACCGGGACAGGGGTGGAAAACTGTTTTTT.

Here the CDR3 DNA reads TGTGCCAGCTCCAGAACAGGTGGCGGAGAGACCCAGTACTTC. It codes for CASSRTGGGETQYF. V and J are TRBV18 and TRBJ2-5, with D possibly being TRBD1 (5 bases). CDR1 is KGHSH, CDR2 LQKENI, per germline. V dropped 6 bases and J dropped 4 bases, with 15 bases sitting between them. The CDR3 contains 14 residues.